This T cell receptor beta chain was retrieved from a study of early T cells in non-severe SARS-CoV-2 infection. Study-wide background: The chains were unpaired, and the sequenced material was bulk RNA from unsorted whole blood.

Study-wide points: Matching with VDJdb favored anti-spike CD8 responses (missing private and CD4 specificities).

To note about this clonotype: The antigen remains unidentified.

Attachment of unique molecular identifiers to individual cDNA molecules was performed. TCRdb passed the 5' RACE reads through MiXCR, listing each CDR3 protein once. Seen here are roughly 70,000 distinct CDR3 sequences, around an eighth observed once, and the top ten hold roughly 1.2%. Sequenced sample: whole blood. The receptor was derived from an adult who was a healthcare worker with PCR-confirmed SARS-CoV-2 infection or an uninfected control (not recorded which).

The CDR3 loop is CASSLGDRDYEQYF. CDR3 in DNA: TGTGCCAGCAGCTTAGGGGACAGGGATTACGAGCAGTACTTC. The chain couples TRBV7-9 to TRBJ2-7; TRBD1 matches 9 bases. Germline-derived CDR1 and CDR2 are SEHNR and FQNEAQ (reference sequence). The CDR3 is 14 amino acids. V dropped 1 base and J dropped 4; count of bases not matched to a gene: 2.